The 17 T cell receptor beta chains given below trace back to one sample, sequenced in a study of cytomegalovirus exposure and HLA in healthy donors. The PCR ran on 60 Vbeta and 13 Jbeta primers. Sequencing used immunoSEQ multiplex PCR; TCRdb keeps in-frame clones, though not all of them. This sample has 150,000 to 200,000 clones; under 85% occur once, and the top ten carry 2% to 3%. Sequencing was carried out using PBMCs. The receptors originated from a human donor in good health.

This chain uses TRBV9 with TRBJ2-2, with a tentative D call TRBD2 (5 bases). Germline CDR1 and CDR2: SGDLS and YYNGEE. The CDR3 runs 16 residues. V shed 0 bases and J shed 3 bases, with 12 bases lying between them. The CDR3 here is CASSVDRERDTGELFF. The CDR3 coding sequence is TGTGCCAGCAGCGTAGACCGGGAAAGGGACACCGGGGAGCTGTTTTTT.

CDR3 sequence: CASSQTGTGSLGNTIYF. CDR3 sequence (DNA): TGTGCCAGCAGCCAGACCGGGACAGGGAGTTTAGGAAACACCATATATTTT. This chain links TRBV7-8 with TRBJ1-3; 9 bases are shared with TRBD1. This CDR3 comprises 17 residues. The V segment lost 5 bases and the J segment 4 bases; nucleotides outside the gene matches: 12. CDR1 and CDR2 from the germline V gene are SGHVS and FQNEAQ.

The chain uses TRBV19 and TRBJ2-3, with 8 bases aligning to TRBD2. The CDR3 consists of 15 residues. J lost 2 bases, V lost 6 bases, and 7 bases had no gene match. The germline CDR1 and CDR2 sequences are LNHDA and SQIVND (reference sequence). The CDR3 loop is CASRKISGDTDTQYF. The CDR3 region has the DNA TGTGCCAGTAGGAAAATTAGCGGGGACACAGATACGCAGTATTTT.

V and J are TRBV5-6 and TRBJ2-5, with D uncertain. This CDR3 is built from 15 residues. Trimming removed 0 bases at V and 1 base at J, with 10 bases between. The germline V gene has CDR1 SGHDT and CDR2 YYEEEE. DNA of the CDR3: TGTGCCAGCAGCTTGGGAGGTCCCTCCCAAGAGACCCAGTACTTC. This encodes CASSLGGPSQETQYF.

This sequence joins TRBV5-1 and TRBJ1-3, with 7 bases matching TRBD1. The germline CDR1 and CDR2 sequences are SGHRS and YFSETQ. J was trimmed by 4 bases and V by 0 bases; bases with no gene match: 10. The CDR3 has 17 amino acids. CDR3 nucleotides: TGCGCCAGCAGCTTGGCGAGGGGGCCCGGGGAAGGAAACACCATATATTTT. Protein sequence: CASSLARGPGEGNTIYF. Drawing the rest from reference TRBV5-1 and TRBJ1-3, the complete variable domain is KAGVTQTPRYLIKTRGQQVTLSCSPISGHRSVSWYQQTPGQGLQFLFEYFSETQRNKGNFPGRFSGRQFSNSRSEMNVSTLELGDSALYLCASSLARGPGEGNTIYFGEGSWLTVV.

The rearrangement joins TRBV7-9 to TRBJ2-7; the D gene is possibly TRBD2 (6 bases). CDR3 length: 14 residues. The V gene lost 1 base and the J gene lost 3 bases, with 10 bases spanning the gap. The germline V gene encodes CDR1 SEHNR and CDR2 FQNEAQ (reference sequence). CDR3 protein: CASSLGGAGYEQYF. The CDR3 DNA follows: TGTGCCAGCAGCTTAGGCGGGGCTGGCTACGAGCAGTACTTC.

The chain couples TRBV30 to TRBJ2-3; 9 bases align to TRBD2. CDR1 is GTSNPN, CDR2 SVGIG, per germline (reference sequence). This CDR3 contains 14 residues. V dropped 4 bases and J dropped 5; count of bases not matched to a gene: 7. The CDR3 nucleotides are TGTGCCTGGATGGGCGGGGGGGAGGTAGATACGCAGTATTTT. Residues: CAWMGGGEVDTQYF.

V is TRBV5-1 and J is TRBJ2-1, with D maybe TRBD1 (6 bases). Germline V gene lookup returns CDR1 SGHRS and CDR2 YFSETQ. The CDR3 has 15 residues. V was shortened by 4 bases and J by 6 bases, with 17 bases between the two germline ends. The CDR3 nucleotides read TGCGCCAGCAGCCATCTTACAGGGCAGGTCAATGAGCAGTTCTTC. Translation: CASSHLTGQVNEQFF.

The chain carries TRBV11-1 and TRBJ1-4, with D possibly matching TRBD1 (5 bases). Between the trimmed V and J ends, which lost 1 base and 10 bases, there was a span of 19 bases. The CDR3 has 16 residues. The germline V gene encodes CDR1 SGHAT and CDR2 FQDESV (reference sequence). Here the CDR3 DNA reads TGTGCCAGCAGCTTAGATTTGGCGGACCCGGGGGGAAAACTGTTTTTT. Its translation is CASSLDLADPGGKLFF.

J is TRBJ1-6 and V is TRBV7-9; tentative D call: TRBD1 (5 bases). V shed 10 bases and J shed 4 bases, with 11 bases lying between them. The CDR3 consists of 13 residues. Germline V gene sequence: CDR1 SEHNR, CDR2 FQNEAQ (reference sequence). This CDR3 is CATTGAYNSPLHF. CDR3 nucleotides: TGTGCCACCACAGGTGCTTATAATTCACCCCTCCACTTT.

The chain joins TRBV19 to TRBJ1-5; D call uncertain. Germline V gives CDR1 LNHDA, CDR2 SQIVND (reference sequence). The CDR3 has 14 amino acids. V lost 3 bases and J lost 6, with 12 bases in between. The CDR3 loop reads CASSMTMGSQPQHF. For the CDR3, the DNA is TGTGCCAGTAGTATGACAATGGGGAGTCAGCCCCAGCATTTT.

This clone has just a few counts. The rearrangement uses TRBV6-6 and TRBJ2-7; the match to TRBD1 covers 8 bases. In germline, CDR1 is MNHNY, CDR2 SVGAGI (reference sequence). The CDR3 consists of 11 residues. After removal of 6 bases from V and 11 bases from J, the junction contained 6 bases not matched to a gene. The CDR3 DNA follows: TGTGCCAGCAGGGAACGACAGGGGAAGTACTTC. Protein product: CASRERQGKYF.

This chain links TRBV5-1 with TRBJ2-5, with 7 bases matching TRBD2. The CDR3 contains 20 residues. Germline values: CDR1 SGHRS, CDR2 YFSETQ. V shed 2 bases, J shed 1 base, and the junction held 20 bases outside the gene matches. The CDR3 bases are TGCGCCAGCAGCTTATCCGCGGCCAGGCCCTTGACTAGCTTCCAAGAGACCCAGTACTTC. It is translated as CASSLSAARPLTSFQETQYF.

As regards this clone: An end of the junction does not agree with germline; a read error may underlie this. J is TRBJ2-1 and V is TRBV7-7; 7 bases fit TRBD2. CDR3 size: 16 residues. Germline loops: CDR1 SSHAT, CDR2 FNYEAQ (reference sequence). CDR3 sequence (DNA): TGTGCTAGCAGCTTAGAAGCAGGGAGGGGCTACAATGAGCAGTTCTTC. Protein sequence: CASSLEAGRGYNEQFF. The complete variable domain, with remaining parts taken from reference TRBV7-7 and TRBJ2-1, reads GAGVSQSPRYKVTKRGQDVTLRCDPISSHATLYWYQQALGQGPEFLTYFNYEAQPDKSGLPSDRFSAERPEGSISTLTIQRTEQRDSAMYRCASSLEAGRGYNEQFFGPGTRLTVL.

The chain links TRBV19 to TRBJ2-1; D not resolved. The length of the CDR3 is 16 residues. V was cut by 6 bases and J by 4 bases, with 19 bases left in between. In germline, CDR1 is LNHDA, CDR2 SQIVND (reference sequence). The CDR3 bases are TGTGCCAGTAGCTCCACCCGAGCCTCTCTTTACAATGAGCAGTTCTTC. Protein sequence: CASSSTRASLYNEQFF.

The gene calls are TRBV5-6 and TRBJ2-3; the match to TRBD1 covers 10 bases. Germline CDR1 reads SGHDT; CDR2 reads YYEEEE. The CDR3 runs to 13 residues. Unmatched junction bases numbered 0, after V lost 4 bases and J lost 4 bases. CDR3 protein: CASSGTGADTQYF. The CDR3 DNA sequence: TGTGCCAGCAGCGGGACAGGGGCAGATACGCAGTATTTT.

The chain recombines TRBV5-1 with TRBJ2-7; D is perhaps TRBD1 (5 bases). Germline lookup yields CDR1 SGHRS and CDR2 YFSETQ. The CDR3 contains 12 residues. Trimming took 0 bases from V and 5 from J, leaving 6 bases between them. CDR3 in amino acids: CASSLVDNEQYF. Written as DNA, the CDR3 is TGCGCCAGCAGCTTGGTGGACAACGAGCAGTACTTC.